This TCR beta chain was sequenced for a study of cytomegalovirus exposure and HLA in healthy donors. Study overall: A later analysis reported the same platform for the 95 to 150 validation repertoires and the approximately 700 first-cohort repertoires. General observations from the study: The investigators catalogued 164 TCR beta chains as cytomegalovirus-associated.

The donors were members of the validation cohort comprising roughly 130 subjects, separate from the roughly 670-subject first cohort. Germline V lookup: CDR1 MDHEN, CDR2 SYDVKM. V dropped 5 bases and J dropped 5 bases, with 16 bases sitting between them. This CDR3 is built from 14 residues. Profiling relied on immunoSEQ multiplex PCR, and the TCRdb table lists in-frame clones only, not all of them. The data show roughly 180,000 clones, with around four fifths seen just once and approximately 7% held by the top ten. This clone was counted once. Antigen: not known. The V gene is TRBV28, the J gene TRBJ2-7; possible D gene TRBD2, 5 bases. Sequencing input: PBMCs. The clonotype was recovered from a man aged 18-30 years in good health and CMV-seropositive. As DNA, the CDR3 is TGTGCCAGCAGTCTTACCGGACTCGGGGACGAGCAGTACTTC. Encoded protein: CASSLTGLGDEQYF.